This entry lists 17 T cell receptor beta chains sequenced from one sample in a study of immune cell composition in non-small cell lung cancer. Clones were sequenced by immunoSEQ multiplex PCR, and TCRdb holds only the in-frame ones, with some missing. The sample has around 9,700 clones, almost 70% seen once. The sample comprised lung tumor tissue. These receptors were taken from a human donor with non-small cell lung cancer.

The J gene is TRBJ1-1, the V gene TRBV7-2, with 7 bases matching TRBD1. The CDR3 extends over 16 amino acids. Unmatched junction bases numbered 5, after V lost 1 base and J lost 0 bases. Germline-derived CDR1 and CDR2 are SGHTA and FQGNSA. The CDR3 DNA reads TGTGCCAGCAGCTTAGGAGGGGGCAGAGTGAACACTGAAGCTTTCTTT. It is translated as CASSLGGGRVNTEAFF.

The chain employs TRBV5-4 and TRBJ1-1; the D gene is possibly TRBD1 (5 bases). The CDR3 has 14 residues. CDR1 and CDR2 from the germline V gene are SGHNT and YYREEE (reference sequence). Trimming stripped 1 base from V and 3 bases from J, with 10 bases between. The CDR3 reads CASSLFGTDTEAFF. The CDR3 nucleotides read TGTGCCAGCAGCTTGTTCGGGACGGACACTGAAGCTTTCTTT.

The chain recombines TRBV5-4 with TRBJ1-1, with D possibly TRBD1 on 6 matching bases. The CDR3 is 17 amino acids. The V gene's germline CDR1 is SGHNT and CDR2 YYREEE (reference sequence). Trimming pared 5 bases from V and 0 bases from J, leaving 20 bases between. The CDR3 loop reads CASRGSASGAMNTEAFF. As DNA, the CDR3 is TGTGCCAGCAGGGGCTCCGCCTCAGGGGCCATGAACACTGAAGCTTTCTTT.

V gene TRBV7-2 combines with J gene TRBJ1-6, with unresolved D. The CDR3 runs 14 residues. Trimming took 2 bases from V and 5 from J, leaving 7 bases between them. Germline V gene data show CDR1 as SGHTA and CDR2 as FQGNSA. CDR3 region: CASSLSQNNSPLHF. In nucleotides, the CDR3 is TGTGCCAGCAGCTTATCACAGAATAATTCACCCCTCCACTTT.

The chain has TRBV14 and TRBJ1-2; the match to TRBD1 covers 10 bases. This CDR3 comprises 18 residues. V lost 4 bases, J lost 3 bases, and 14 bases stayed unmatched. CDR1 is SGHDN, CDR2 FVKESK, per germline. The CDR3 here is CASSPLPGTGARDYGYTF. CDR3 nucleotides: TGTGCCAGCAGCCCCCTTCCCGGGACAGGGGCCAGGGACTATGGCTACACCTTC.

The rearrangement uses TRBV7-3 and TRBJ2-7; TRBD1 is a possible D gene (6 bases). The CDR3 loop spans 13 amino acids. Germline V lookup: CDR1 SGHTA, CDR2 FQGTGA. The V gene lost 2 bases and the J gene lost 3 bases, with 8 bases spanning the gap. The CDR3 is CASSLGGGYEQYF. The CDR3 DNA reads TGTGCCAGCAGCTTAGGGGGCGGCTACGAGCAGTACTTC.

The rearrangement links TRBV30 to TRBJ1-4; D unresolved. Germline V CDR1 and CDR2: GTSNPN, SVGIG (reference sequence). The CDR3 loop spans 13 amino acids. V was cut by 0 bases and J by 7 bases, with 9 bases left in between. CDR3 in DNA: TGTGCCTGGAGTGTAGTCGCGGGTGAAAAACTGTTTTTT. Protein: CAWSVVAGEKLFF.

V and J are TRBV7-9 and TRBJ1-1; D gene uncertain. The CDR3 length is 13 residues. V lost 0 bases to trimming and J lost 11 bases, with 13 bases between them. Germline lookup yields CDR1 SEHNR and CDR2 FQNEAQ (reference sequence). This CDR3 is CASSLAGPAGAFF. As DNA, the CDR3 is TGTGCCAGCAGCTTAGCAGGGCCCGCTGGTGCTTTCTTT.

The V call is TRBV6-5, the J call TRBJ2-7; D might be TRBD1 (5 bases). From germline, CDR1 is MNHEY and CDR2 SVGAGI. Trimming left V 7 bases short and J 3 bases short, with 13 bases between. The CDR3 length is 13 residues. DNA of the CDR3: TGTGCCAGCATCCAAAGAGACAGCTACGAGCAGTACTTC. Translation gives CASIQRDSYEQYF.

In regard to this clone: This sample includes further DNA sequences coding for the same CDR3. The rearrangement uses TRBV11-2 and TRBJ2-5; 8 bases are shared with TRBD2. From germline, CDR1 is SGHAT and CDR2 FQNNGV. The trim removed 1 base at V and 5 bases at J, leaving 6 bases unmatched. The CDR3 runs to 15 residues. The CDR3 protein is CASSLVTGGPETQYF. CDR3 DNA sequence: TGTGCCAGCAGCTTAGTTACGGGGGGGCCGGAGACCCAGTACTTC.

This clone has more than one count but fewer than ten. The chain recombines TRBV5-4 with TRBJ1-5; D gene uncertain. Trimming took 4 bases from V and 7 from J, leaving 3 bases between them. This CDR3 has 10 residues. Per germline, CDR1 SGHNT and CDR2 YYREEE (reference sequence). CDR3: CASSRQPQHF. The CDR3 DNA is TGTGCCAGCAGCCGGCAGCCCCAGCATTTT.

This clone turned up a few times. This chain uses TRBV27 with TRBJ2-7, with D perhaps being TRBD1 or TRBD2 (5 bases each). The ends were cut back, 6 bases at V and 2 bases at J, with 17 bases in the middle. The germline CDR1 and CDR2 sequences are MNHEY and SMNVEV (reference sequence). The CDR3 is 15 residues long. The CDR3 DNA reads TGTGCCAGCAGCCTTGGTCTGCGAGGGGCCTACGAGCAGTACTTC. Translating gives CASSLGLRGAYEQYF.

The CDR3 reads CASSFYNSPLHF. The CDR3, as DNA: TGTGCCAGCAGTTTCTATAATTCACCCCTCCACTTT. The chain has TRBV6-5 and TRBJ1-6; D gene ambiguous. The CDR3 is 12 amino acids. Germline CDR1 and CDR2: MNHEY and SVGAGI. Trimming shortened V by 4 bases and J by 3 bases, and 1 base separated the two germline ends.

The chain couples TRBV19 to TRBJ2-5; D might be TRBD2 (7 bases). CDR1 and CDR2 (germline): LNHDA, SQIVND (reference sequence). V shed 3 bases and J shed 5 bases, with 10 bases lying between them. The CDR3 is 13 amino acids. CDR3: CASSIRGGETQYF. CDR3 in DNA: TGTGCCAGTAGTATTAGGGGGGGGGAGACCCAGTACTTC.

The V gene is TRBV11-2, the J gene TRBJ1-4, with D maybe TRBD1 (5 bases). CDR3 size: 16 residues. V was clipped by 4 bases and J by 7 bases, with 19 bases between them. In germline, CDR1 is SGHAT, CDR2 FQNNGV. CDR3 bases: TGTGCCAGCAGCTCGCTGGGACGGGGTGAGATTGAAAAACTGTTTTTT. This encodes CASSSLGRGEIEKLFF.

This clone showed up just once. This chain connects TRBV6-6 to TRBJ1-2, with 9 bases lining up with TRBD1. Germline CDR1 and CDR2: MNHNY and SVGAGI (reference sequence). The CDR3 covers 13 residues. The trim removed 6 bases at V and 8 bases at J, leaving 7 bases unmatched. The CDR3 is CASRPGQGYGYTF. In nucleotides, the CDR3 is TGTGCCAGCAGACCGGGACAGGGTTACGGCTACACCTTC.

This clone has more than one count but fewer than ten. The chain employs TRBV19 and TRBJ1-2; D not resolved. Trimming left V 7 bases short and J 6 bases short, with 18 bases between. The CDR3 is 14 residues long. Germline V CDR1 and CDR2: LNHDA, SQIVND (reference sequence). For the CDR3, the DNA is TGTGCCAGTAATTTCCCATCCCGCGATAATGGCTACACCTTC. It yields the protein CASNFPSRDNGYTF. Supplemented by reference TRBV19 and TRBJ1-2, the full variable domain reads DGGITQSPKYLFRKEGQNVTLSCEQNLNHDAMYWYRQDPGQGLRLIYYSQIVNDFQKGDIAEGYSVSREKKESFPLTVTSAQKNPTAFYLCASNFPSRDNGYTFGSGTRLTVV.